A selection of T cell receptor beta chains follows, all from one sample in a study of sequential checkpoint blockade in melanoma. Sequencing was performed with immunoSEQ multiplex PCR; in TCRdb, only in-frame clones are kept and a portion is missing. The data contain several thousand clones, 20% to 25% of them seen just once; the ten biggest clones take up 12%. The input for sequencing was tumor tissue (inferred from file names), taken from a patient given nivolumab and ipilimumab in sequence. These receptors came from a human donor with melanoma. Both conserved end residues are part of each CDR3. Fields, in order: clone size, J gene, V gene, D gene, CDR3 DNA, CDR3 protein. The D gene is left open where the match is weak. Some rows have no size entry. The others give once, few or many, or a class for an expanded clone.

once TRBJ2-5 TRBV18 - TGTGCCAGCTCCCGGGACACCCAAGAGACCCAGTACTTC CASSRDTQETQYF
few TRBJ1-6 TRBV30 - TGTGCCTGGACCTTTGCAAGCTCTAATTCACCCCTCCACTTT CAWTFASSNSPLHF
few TRBJ1-2 TRBV9 - TGTGCCAGCAATCCTCAGATGGGGGGTTCTGGCTACACCTTC CASNPQMGGSGYTF
few TRBJ1-1 TRBV30 - TGTGCCTGGGGGAGGTTTCGTGAGACTGAAGCTTTCTTT CAWGRFRETEAFF
few TRBJ1-5 TRBV7-5 - TGTGCCAGCAGCTACGGACAGGGAGGTCAGCCCCAGCATTTT CASSYGQGGQPQHF
medium-sized TRBJ1-2 TRBV6-8 - TGTGCCAGCAGATTCTCCGGGCAACCCGATTATGGCTACACCTTC CASRFSGQPDYGYTF
- TRBJ2-3 TRBV9 - TGTGCCAGCAGCTCTCGACCTGTAGATACGCAGTATTTT CASSSRPVDTQYF
medium-sized TRBJ2-3 TRBV11-3 TRBD1 TGTGCCAGCAGCAGCGGACAGGGTGGCGATACGCAGTATTTT CASSSGQGGDTQYF
- TRBJ1-1 TRBV18 - TGTGCCAGCTCACCCATGAACCAATTCCGGGAAGCTTTCTTT CASSPMNQFREAFF
medium-sized TRBJ2-1 TRBV19 TRBD1 TGTGCCAGTAGTTCTGAAACAGGGGTAAGGGACAATGAGCAGTTCTTC CASSSETGVRDNEQFF
many TRBJ2-1 TRBV7-1 TRBD1 TGTGCCAGCAGCTTAGCCACTCGACAGGGGCAGTTCTTC CASSLATRQGQFF
few TRBJ2-2 TRBV11-3 - TGTGCCAGCAGCTTAAATTACAGAGGCGTCACCGGGGAGCTGTTTTTT CASSLNYRGVTGELFF
- TRBJ2-2 TRBV19 - TGTGCCAGTAACAGAGGGTTCAGCTCCGGGGAGCTGTTTTTT CASNRGFSSGELFF
- TRBJ2-5 TRBV11-3 - TGTGCCAGCAGCGACCTTCTTCGGGTCAGAGGAGAGACCCAGTACTTC CASSDLLRVRGETQYF
few TRBJ1-4 TRBV9 TRBD1 TGTGCCAGCAGCCCCCGGGACAGGGGAGGTGGAAAACTGTTTTTT CASSPRDRGGGKLFF
few TRBJ2-5 TRBV7-8 - TGTGCCAGCAGCTCGGGCTCTGGGGAGACCCAGTACTTC CASSSGSGETQYF
- TRBJ2-3 TRBV29-1 - TGCAGCGTTGTCGTAAGCACAGATACGCAGTATTTT CSVVVSTDTQYF
medium-sized TRBJ1-5 TRBV19 TRBD1 TGTGCCAGTAGTATGGGGACAGGCTCGGATCCCCAGCATTTT CASSMGTGSDPQHF
- TRBJ2-2 TRBV5-1 TRBD2 TGCGCCAGCAGCCCCCTAGGACTAGCGGGGGGACCCGGGGAGCTGTTTTTT CASSPLGLAGGPGELFF
many TRBJ1-1 TRBV12-5 - TGTGCCAGCCTGATGGAGGGGAACACTGAAGCTTTCTTT CASLMEGNTEAFF
- TRBJ1-5 TRBV15 - TGTGCCACCAGCAGTCCAGGGGTGGGTCAGCCCCAGCATTTT CATSSPGVGQPQHF
medium-sized TRBJ2-7 TRBV6-8 - TGTGCCAGCAGTGGACGAGGGGTGGCCCTTTACGAGCAGTACTTC CASSGRGVALYEQYF
many TRBJ1-5 TRBV23-1 - TGCGCCAGCAACTCAGGAGGGAATCAGCCCCAGCATTTT CASNSGGNQPQHF
medium-sized TRBJ2-7 TRBV11-3 TRBD2 TGTGCCAGCAGCTTAACGGGAGGGGGTAGCTACGAGCAGTACTTC CASSLTGGGSYEQYF
few TRBJ1-2 TRBV19 TRBD1 TGTGCCAGCCGACAGGGGTTAAACTATGGCTACACCTTC CASRQGLNYGYTF
many TRBJ2-5 TRBV11-3 - TGTGCCAGCAGCGCCGGGACGGGACAAGAGACCCAGTACTTC CASSAGTGQETQYF
medium-sized TRBJ1-1 TRBV6-8 - TGTGCCAGCAGATTATGGGAGAACACTGAAGCTTTCTTT CASRLWENTEAFF
- TRBJ1-5 TRBV12-5 TRBD1 TGTGCCAGCCGAGGACAGGAAGTGGAGCCCCAGCATTTT CASRGQEVEPQHF
- TRBJ2-3 TRBV19 - TGTGCCAGTAGTCCCCGACAGACCACAGATACGCAGTATTTT CASSPRQTTDTQYF
- TRBJ2-3 TRBV6-8 TRBD2 TGTGCCAGCAGTTACTCGAAGCGGGACCTCACAGATACGCAGTATTTT CASSYSKRDLTDTQYF
few TRBJ2-5 TRBV6-8 TRBD2 TGTGCCAGCAGTTACGTAAAGACTAGCGGGGGCGGAGAGACCCAGTACTTC CASSYVKTSGGGETQYF
medium-sized TRBJ2-7 TRBV11-3 - TGTGCCAGCAGCTTCACAGGGGGAGGGTCCTACGAGCAGTACTTC CASSFTGGGSYEQYF
many TRBJ2-1 TRBV6-8 - TGTGCCAGCAGTTGGGATCAGGGGCGCCTACACAATGAGCAGTTCTTC CASSWDQGRLHNEQFF
- TRBJ2-5 TRBV9 - TGTGCCAGCAGCGTAGCTGAGGGGGGCGAGACCCAGTACTTC CASSVAEGGETQYF
- TRBJ2-7 TRBV5-1 TRBD1 TGCGCCAGCAGCTTGGACAGGGGTGTCCACGAGCAGTACTTC CASSLDRGVHEQYF
many TRBJ1-1 TRBV11-3 - TGTGCCAGCAGCCCGAACCCGGTTGGGGCTGAAGCTTTCTTT CASSPNPVGAEAFF
- TRBJ2-5 TRBV19 - TGTGCCAGTAGTAGTTCTCGGGGAGTCCCCACGGCCGAGACCCAGTACTTC CASSSSRGVPTAETQYF
- TRBJ2-3 TRBV15 - TGTGCCACCAGCCTGCAGGGGCCTAGCACAGATACGCAGTATTTT CATSLQGPSTDTQYF
few TRBJ2-1 TRBV11-3 TRBD1 TGTGCCAGCAGCTTAGACAGACAGGGTGGGGGATACAATGAGCAGTTCTTC CASSLDRQGGGYNEQFF
few TRBJ1-4 TRBV11-3 - TGTGCCAGCAGCTTCTCTTGGGGGCGTGCAACTAATGAAAAACTGTTTTTT CASSFSWGRATNEKLFF
few TRBJ2-7 TRBV9 - TGTGCCAGCAGCTTAGTAGCGAACGAGCAGTACTTC CASSLVANEQYF
many TRBJ1-3 TRBV11-3 TRBD1 TGTGCCAGCAGCCGGACAGGTAGCTCTGGAAACACCATATATTTT CASSRTGSSGNTIYF
- TRBJ1-2 TRBV19 - TGTGCCAGTAGTATTTACACTGGCTACACCTTC CASSIYTGYTF
- TRBJ2-3 TRBV11-3 - TGTGCCAGCAGTCCGCGGGTTGGGGGCACAGATACGCAGTATTTT CASSPRVGGTDTQYF
- TRBJ1-6 TRBV6-8 - TGTGCCAGCAGAACCCTAGGACAAGAGAATTCACCCCTCCACTTT CASRTLGQENSPLHF
few TRBJ1-1 TRBV11-3 TRBD1 TGTGCCAGCAGCTCGTCTCAGGGGGTGAACACTGAAGCTTTCTTT CASSSSQGVNTEAFF
few TRBJ2-1 TRBV6-8 - TGTGCCAGCAGTGACTCCCGAGTCGTGGGGGAGAATGAGCAGTTCTTC CASSDSRVVGENEQFF
- TRBJ2-5 TRBV29-1 TRBD2 TGCAGCGTTGAGAGGCTAGCGGGGCCACAAGAGACCCAGTACTTC CSVERLAGPQETQYF
- TRBJ2-3 TRBV9 - TGTGCCAGCAGCGTAGCAGTCTCTAGCACAGATACGCAGTATTTT CASSVAVSSTDTQYF
medium-sized TRBJ1-3 TRBV30 - TGTGCCTGGAGTGTAAGTGGAAACACCATATATTTT CAWSVSGNTIYF
many TRBJ2-7 TRBV4-1 TRBD1 TGCGCCAGCAGTGTCGGACAGGGGGGAGCCTACGAGCAGTACTTC CASSVGQGGAYEQYF
- TRBJ2-7 TRBV11-3 TRBD1 TGTGCCAGCAGCTTAGGGGCGGCAGGGGGCTCCTACGAGCAGTACTTC CASSLGAAGGSYEQYF
few TRBJ2-5 TRBV5-1 - TGCGCCAGCAGAATGAACTCCGGGACTCAAGAGACCCAGTACTTC CASRMNSGTQETQYF
- TRBJ1-1 TRBV9 TRBD1 TGTGCCAGCAGTGAATCGGCGACAGGGAGGGTAGCTTTCTTT CASSESATGRVAFF
- TRBJ1-6 TRBV12-5 - TGTGCTAGTGGTTTGATACAGGGTCCAACTACGGCATCCTATAATTCACCCCTCCACTTT CASGLIQGPTTASYNSPLHF
many TRBJ1-1 TRBV6-8 TRBD1 TGTGCCAGCAGTCTGACAGGGGAGGTCACTGAAGCTTTCTTT CASSLTGEVTEAFF
- TRBJ2-3 TRBV5-1 TRBD1 TGCGCCAGCAGGGATGACAGGGGGCTAGCAGATACGCAGTATTTT CASRDDRGLADTQYF
- TRBJ1-5 TRBV19 - TGTGCCAGTAGTATTTCAGGGAGAATCAGCAATCAGCCCCAGCATTTT CASSISGRISNQPQHF
few TRBJ2-6 TRBV28 - TGTGCCAGCAGTCCTGGGGGGGCCAACGTCCTGACTTTC CASSPGGANVLTF